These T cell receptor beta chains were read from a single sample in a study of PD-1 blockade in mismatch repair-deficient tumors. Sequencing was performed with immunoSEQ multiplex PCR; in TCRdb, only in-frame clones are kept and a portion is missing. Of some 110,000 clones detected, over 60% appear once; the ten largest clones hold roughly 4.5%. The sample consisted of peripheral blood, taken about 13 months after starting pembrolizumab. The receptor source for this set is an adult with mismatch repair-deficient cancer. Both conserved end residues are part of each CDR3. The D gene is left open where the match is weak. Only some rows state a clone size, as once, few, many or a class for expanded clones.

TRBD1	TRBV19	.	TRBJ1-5	CASSSQGEAQPQHF	TGTGCCAGTAGTTCACAGGGGGAAGCCCAGCCCCAGCATTTT
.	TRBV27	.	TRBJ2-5	CASSLFGQEETQYF	TGTGCCAGCAGTTTATTTGGCCAGGAAGAGACCCAGTACTTC
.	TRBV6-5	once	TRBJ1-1	CASSIAQGHTEAFF	TGTGCCAGCAGTATAGCACAGGGCCACACTGAAGCTTTCTTT
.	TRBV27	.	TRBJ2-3	CASSLGPREQYF	TGTGCCAGCAGTTTAGGCCCACGTGAGCAGTATTTT
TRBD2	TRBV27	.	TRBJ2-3	CASSTHGTRRDTQYF	TGTGCCAGCAGTACACATGGGACTAGAAGAGATACGCAGTATTTT
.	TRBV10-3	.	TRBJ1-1	CAITVREGSTEAFF	TGTGCCATCACGGTACGGGAAGGTAGCACTGAAGCTTTCTTT
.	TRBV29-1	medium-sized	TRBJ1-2	CSVGGTSDGYTF	TGCAGCGTTGGAGGGACATCAGATGGCTACACCTTC
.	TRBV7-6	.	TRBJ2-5	CASSSPRGDQETQYF	TGTGCCAGCAGCTCCCCTCGGGGAGACCAAGAGACCCAGTACTTC
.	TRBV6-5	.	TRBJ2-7	CASTREATNEQYF	TGTGCCAGCACTCGGGAAGCGACCAATGAGCAGTACTTC
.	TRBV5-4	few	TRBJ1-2	CASSLFGTKGFGYTF	TGTGCCAGCAGCTTGTTCGGGACAAAAGGGTTTGGCTACACCTTC
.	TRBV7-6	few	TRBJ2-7	CASSFGQASYEQYF	TGTGCCAGCAGCTTCGGTCAGGCATCATACGAGCAGTACTTC
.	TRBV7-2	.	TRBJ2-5	CATDGGQLYSLYF	TGTGCCACCGATGGTGGGCAGCTTTACTCCCTATACTTC
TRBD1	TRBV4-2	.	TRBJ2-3	CASSQDRDRVVTDTQYF	TGTGCCAGCAGCCAAGATAGAGACAGGGTAGTGACAGATACGCAGTATTTT
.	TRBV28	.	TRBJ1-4	CASIGSPKWEKLFF	TGTGCCAGCATCGGGTCACCTAAATGGGAAAAACTGTTTTTT
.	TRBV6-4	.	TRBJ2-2	CASSPDGNTGELFF	TGTGCCAGCTCTCCGGACGGAAACACCGGGGAGCTGTTTTTT
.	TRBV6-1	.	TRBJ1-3	CASSPTGLQGNTIYF	TGTGCCAGCAGTCCAACCGGTCTACAGGGAAACACCATATATTTT
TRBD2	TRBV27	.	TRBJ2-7	CASSLFSGSYEQYF	TGTGCCAGCAGTTTATTTAGCGGGAGTTACGAGCAGTACTTC
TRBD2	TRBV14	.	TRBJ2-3	CASSPRREARDTQYF	TGTGCCAGCAGCCCTCGCCGGGAGGCAAGGGATACGCAGTATTTT
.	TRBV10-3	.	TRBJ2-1	CAISGLCLNNEQFF	TGTGCCATCAGTGGGTTATGCCTTAACAATGAGCAGTTCTTC
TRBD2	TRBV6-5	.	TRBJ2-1	CASSYPGGNEQFF	TGTGCCAGCAGTTATCCCGGGGGGAATGAGCAGTTCTTC
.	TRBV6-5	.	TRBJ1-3	CASRVPSGNTIYF	TGTGCCAGCAGGGTTCCCTCTGGAAACACCATATATTTT
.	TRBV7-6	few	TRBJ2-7	CASSATSYEQYF	TGTGCCAGCAGCGCAACAAGCTACGAGCAGTACTTC
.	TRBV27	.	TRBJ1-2	CASSSRGAGAINYGYTF	TGTGCCAGCAGTTCACGAGGGGCAGGCGCTATTAACTATGGCTACACCTTC